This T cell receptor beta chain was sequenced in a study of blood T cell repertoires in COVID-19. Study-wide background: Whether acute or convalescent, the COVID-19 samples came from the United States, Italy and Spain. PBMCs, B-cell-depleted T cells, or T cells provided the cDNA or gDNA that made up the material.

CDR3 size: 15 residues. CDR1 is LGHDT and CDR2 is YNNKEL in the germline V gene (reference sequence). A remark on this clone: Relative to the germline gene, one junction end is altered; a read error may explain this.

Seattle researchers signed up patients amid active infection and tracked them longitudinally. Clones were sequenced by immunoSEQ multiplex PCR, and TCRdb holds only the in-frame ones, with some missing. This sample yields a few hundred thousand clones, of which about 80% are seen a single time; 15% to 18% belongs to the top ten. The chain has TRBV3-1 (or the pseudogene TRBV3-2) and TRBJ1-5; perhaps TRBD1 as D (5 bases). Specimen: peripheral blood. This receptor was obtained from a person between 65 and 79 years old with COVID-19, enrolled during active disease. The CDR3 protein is CIDRNSTQSNQPQHF. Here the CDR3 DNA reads TGCATAGACAGAAACTCGACCCAGAGCAATCAGCCCCAGCATTTT.